This T cell receptor beta chain was obtained from a study of blood T cells in healthy people across ages (dated by TCRdb to 2015 to 2017). Background for the entire study: In model experiments, template switching captured about one uniquely barcoded TCR beta cDNA molecule for every two T cells. To avoid experimental bias, donors of different ages were spread randomly across the sequencing lanes. The study measured age-related changes in TCR beta repertoire diversity using deep sequencing normalized with unique cDNA molecular identifiers. Donors were grouped into four age groups: young (average 16 years), middle-aged (about 40), aged (around 60) and long-lived (just over 80). The study analyzed two additional independent replicas of 1 million unique cDNA reads from the same blood draw for two donors, one aged 18 to 30 and one aged 80 or older. Paper-wide results and their limitations: Donor CMV infection status was unknown, potentially confounding age-related changes in expanded clonotypes. The long-lived group showed more naive CD4+ T cells, fewer expanded clones and increased TCR diversity than the aged group, suggesting age selection. A strong correlation was found between observed TCR beta diversity and the percentage of naive T cells measured by flow cytometry. Observed TCR beta diversity per million T cells fell roughly linearly with age, and a significant reduction was already apparent by age around 44. Conclusive comparison of naive and antigen-experienced compartments was prevented by the profiling of bulk unsorted PBMCs. Total diversity estimates from one million sequenced T cells were considered lower bounds and underestimates.

The approximately 39 donors, aged about 6 to 100 years, were systemically healthy Caucasian individuals from Russia. Each donor gave around 9.5 milliliters of peripheral blood, collected into EDTA-treated Vacutainer tubes. PBMCs were isolated by Ficoll-Paque density-gradient centrifugation, with at least 6 million obtained per sample. Trizol reagent was used to extract total RNA from PBMCs, with at least 5 micrograms per sample. For every donor, an aliquot of PBMCs went through flow cytometry to measure the percentages of naive CD45RAhigh/CD27high T cells. CDR1 and CDR2 (MNHEY, SVGEGT) derive from the germline V gene. The CDR3 holds 15 amino acids from the cysteine to the phenylalanine. Only the CDR3 part of the read is kept: 45 bases, read in frame from the first base. A word on this clonotype: There is no known antigen for this receptor. It has no much larger one-base neighbor in the sample; base qualities were not kept.

Receptor libraries were prepared by 5' RACE. Instrument used: Illumina HiSeq 2500. A second PCR of roughly 7 to 11 cycles was performed with a sample-barcoded 5' primer and a J-beta primer mix. A template-switch 5' adaptor carrying 12 random nucleotides introduced a unique molecular identifier onto each TCR beta cDNA molecule. At least 2.5 million CDR3-containing paired-end reads were obtained from each sample. First-strand cDNA was synthesized from all RNA with the Mint cDNA synthesis kit, primed by a TRBC-specific oligonucleotide. All cDNA was treated with uracil-DNA glycosylase and then went through a first 18-cycle PCR with the universal primers M1SS and BC2_uni_R. The original methods were these. Each sample was normalized by randomly selecting 1 million high-quality reads, each carrying a distinct molecular identifier. Reads sharing molecular identifiers were discarded rather than binned into consensus sequences. MiTCR, run with a Q25 quality threshold and the strictest error-elimination algorithm, handled CDR3 identification, clonotype clustering and error correction. A nonparametric unseen species model using Euler transformation provided a lower-bound estimate of total TCR beta diversity. TCRdb trimmed the raw reads at Q25, called clones with MiXCR and kept productive beta chains. Rows matching on CDR3 protein sequence are summarized as one entry with the most common DNA and genes. V and J calls and clone size were set by TCRdb, not the authors. The sample yields a few hundred thousand distinct CDR3 sequences; over 45% were counted once. In total, the top ten clones hold roughly 51% of the sample.

The rearranged segments are TRBV6-2 or TRBV6-3 and TRBJ2-1, with the D call perhaps TRBD1 or TRBD2, as 5 bases match in each case. The DNA end favors TRBJ2-7, so the J call may be wrong. Sequencing was performed on blood. This receptor was obtained from a man in his 60s in good health. The CDR3 region reads CASSYSTGPYNEQYF. Here is the DNA: TGTGCCAGCAGTTACTCCACGGGACCCTACAATGAGCAGTACTTC.